The 21 T cell receptor beta chains below come from one sample, sequenced in a study of T cells in Graves' hyperthyroidism and ophthalmopathy. TCR beta CDR3 regions were amplified from RNA. RT-PCR in the first round (using the HTBI primer set) targeted the TCR CDR3. Each CDR3 protein is one row after TCRdb ran MiXCR on the multiplex PCR reads. The table lists 500,000 to 600,000 distinct CDR3 sequences, just under 20% of them singletons, with about 50% in the top ten. The specimen sequenced was blood. These receptors came from a man aged 40-49 years with Graves' ophthalmopathy.

This clonotype occurred many times. V and J are TRBV6-1 and TRBJ2-3; D might be TRBD1 or TRBD2, each matching 6 bases. The V and J ends lost 6 bases and 5 bases respectively, with 15 bases between them. Germline CDR1 is MNHNS and CDR2 is SASEGT. This CDR3 has 14 amino acids. CDR3 DNA sequence: TGTGCCAGCAGGGGGACTCAAGGGGGAGATACGCAGTATTTT. It encodes CASRGTQGGDTQYF.

This clonotype was detected a few times. The V gene is TRBV20-1, the J gene TRBJ2-7, with TRBD1 matching over 9 bases. V was pared by 3 bases and J by 1 base, with 7 bases of the junction left unmatched. The CDR3 runs 15 residues. Germline V gives CDR1 DFQATT, CDR2 SNEGSKA (reference sequence). The CDR3 sequence is CSASVPGQGSYEQYF. The DNA for the CDR3 is TGCAGTGCTAGTGTACCGGGACAGGGATCCTACGAGCAGTACTTC.

The chain joins TRBV29-1 to TRBJ2-1; 11 bases line up with TRBD1. The CDR3 has 15 amino acids. Germline V gene data show CDR1 as SQVTM and CDR2 as ANQGSEA. With V trimmed by 4 bases and J by 7 bases, 9 bases remained unmatched. The CDR3: CSVVPWTGGGNEQFF. The CDR3 region has the DNA TGCAGCGTTGTACCGTGGACAGGGGGCGGGAATGAGCAGTTCTTC.

This clonotype was observed a few times. The chain uses TRBV12-5 and TRBJ1-4, with TRBD1 matching over 9 bases. Looked up from germline, CDR1 is LGHNT and CDR2 is FRNRAP. Unmatched junction bases numbered 7, after V lost 6 bases and J lost 8 bases. This CDR3 is built from 14 residues. In DNA form, the CDR3 reads TGTGCTAGTGGACGGGACAGGGTCGGAGAAAAACTGTTTTTT. Its translation: CASGRDRVGEKLFF.

The chain employs TRBV4-2 and TRBJ2-3, with 7 bases aligning to TRBD2. Germline V gene sequence: CDR1 LGHNA, CDR2 YNFKEQ. Germline trimming cut 4 bases from V and 5 bases from J; bases unmatched to any gene: 15. The CDR3 has 17 residues. The CDR3 spells CASSPRYGSGLGDTQYF. CDR3 in DNA: TGTGCCAGCAGCCCTAGATACGGTAGCGGGCTTGGAGATACGCAGTATTTT.

With respect to this clonotype: This may stem from a read error, because a much larger clone lies one nucleotide away. This chain's CDR3 is CAGSFAGNTEAFF. The DNA of the CDR3 is TGTGCCGGCAGTTTCGCAGGGAACACTGAAGCTTTCTTT. The chain couples TRBV12-3 or TRBV12-4 to TRBJ1-1; D gene ambiguous. CDR3 length: 13 amino acids.

This clonotype occurred a few times. The rearrangement links TRBV7-2 to TRBJ2-5; possible D gene TRBD2, 7 bases. V dropped 8 bases and J dropped 0 bases, with 16 bases sitting between them. Germline values: CDR1 SGHTA, CDR2 FQGNSA. This CDR3 region has 15 residues. CDR3 nucleotides: TGTGCCAGCGCTGCGGGGGCGCCGTACCAAGAGACCCAGTACTTC. It codes for CASAAGAPYQETQYF. The entire variable domain, with the rest obtained from reference TRBV7-2 and TRBJ2-5, is as follows: GAGVSQSPSNKVTEKGKDVELRCDPISGHTALYWYRQSLGQGLEFLIYFQGNSAPDKSGLPSDRFSAERTGGSVSTLTIQRTQQEDSAVYLCASAAGAPYQETQYFGPGTRLLVL.

This clonotype showed up many times. The V call is TRBV20-1, the J call TRBJ2-1, with TRBD2 identical over 7 bases. CDR1 and CDR2 from the germline V gene are DFQATT and SNEGSKA (reference sequence). The CDR3 runs to 12 residues. J was trimmed by 6 bases and V by 5 bases; bases with no gene match: 4. The CDR3 sequence is CSAGRVANEQFF. CDR3 sequence (DNA): TGCAGTGCTGGGAGGGTCGCCAATGAGCAGTTCTTC.

V usage is TRBV5-4 and J usage is TRBJ2-7, with 9 bases fitting TRBD2. This CDR3 contains 15 residues. Trimming at V came to 5 bases and at J to 5 bases, leaving 11 bases not matched to a gene. Looked up from germline, CDR1 is SGHNT and CDR2 is YYREEE (reference sequence). The CDR3 DNA reads as TGTGCCAGCAGTCTAATCGGGACTAGCTCGAACGAGCAGTACTTC. This translates into CASSLIGTSSNEQYF.

In this sample, this clonotype turned up many times. V and J are TRBV5-1 and TRBJ2-7; 7 nucleotides match TRBD1. This CDR3 spans 14 amino acids. In germline, CDR1 is SGHRS, CDR2 YFSETQ. Germline trimming cut 3 bases from V and 1 base from J; bases unmatched to any gene: 4. CDR3 in DNA: TGCGCCAGCAGCTCCCCGGGACAGTCCTACGAGCAGTACTTC. Protein: CASSSPGQSYEQYF. Complete variable domain (other parts from reference TRBV5-1 and TRBJ2-7): KAGVTQTPRYLIKTRGQQVTLSCSPISGHRSVSWYQQTPGQGLQFLFEYFSETQRNKGNFPGRFSGRQFSNSRSEMNVSTLELGDSALYLCASSSPGQSYEQYFGPGTRLTVT.

This clonotype was seen more than once but under ten times. The rearrangement joins TRBV12-3 or TRBV12-4 to TRBJ2-7, with 9 bases that match TRBD2. The CDR3 totals 19 residues. V lost 5 bases to trimming and J lost 3 bases; unmatched junction nucleotides: 20. CDR3 region: CASSPEIGTSPGGYYEQYF. CDR3 in DNA: TGTGCCAGCAGTCCAGAAATCGGGACTAGCCCAGGGGGGTACTACGAGCAGTACTTC.

Turning to this clonotype: The junction shows a germline mismatch at one end, possibly a read error. This chain joins TRBV7-9 and TRBJ2-1; D may be TRBD1 (5 bases). The CDR3 loop spans 16 amino acids. Germline CDR1 is SEHNR and CDR2 is FQNEAQ (reference sequence). The CDR3 DNA follows: TGTGCCAGCACCTTAACAAGGGGTCCGTCCTACAATGAGCAGTTCTTC. Its translation is CASTLTRGPSYNEQFF.

This clonotype was detected only a few times. The chain's CDR3 is CATSDLRGSGANVLTF. As DNA, the CDR3 is TGTGCCACCAGTGATTTAAGGGGGTCTGGGGCCAACGTCCTGACTTTC. The rearrangement uses TRBV24-1 and TRBJ2-6; perhaps TRBD1 as D (6 bases). The V end was cut by 1 base, the J end by 1 base, with 7 bases between. The CDR3 sequence is 16 residues long. CDR1 KGHDR and CDR2 SFDVKD come from the germline V gene.

This clonotype was observed a handful of times. The gene calls are TRBV27 and TRBJ2-7, with D possibly TRBD2 on 7 matching bases. This CDR3 comprises 14 residues. CDR1 MNHEY and CDR2 SMNVEV come from the germline V gene (reference sequence). V lost 3 bases and J 6 bases, leaving 15 bases between the germline ends. Here the CDR3 reads CASSFLSRGGEQYF. The CDR3 bases are TGTGCCAGCAGTTTCTTGAGTAGGGGGGGCGAGCAGTACTTC.

Only a few counts were recorded for this clonotype. The V call is TRBV6-1, the J call TRBJ1-3, with 8 bases lining up with TRBD1. V was pared by 8 bases and J by 0 bases, with 9 bases of the junction left unmatched. The germline gives CDR1 MNHNS, CDR2 SASEGT. The CDR3 has 16 amino acids. CDR3 nucleotide sequence: TGTGCCAGCCGATCACCGGACAGGGCCTCTGGAAACACCATATATTTT. This gives the protein CASRSPDRASGNTIYF.

The chain joins TRBV10-3 to TRBJ2-5; 12 nucleotides agree with TRBD2. This CDR3 has 15 amino acids. Germline assignment: CDR1 ENHRY and CDR2 SYGVKD. The trim removed 3 bases at V and 4 bases at J, leaving 3 bases unmatched. The CDR3 nucleotides are TGTGCCATCAGTGAACTAGCGGGGGGATCAGAGACCCAGTACTTC. Its translation is CAISELAGGSETQYF.

This rearrangement joins TRBV3-1 to TRBJ2-5, with D possibly matching TRBD1 (6 bases). This CDR3 spans 15 amino acids. V gave up 4 bases and J gave up 1 base, with 13 bases separating them. The V gene's germline CDR1 is LGHDT and CDR2 YNNKEL (reference sequence). The CDR3 region has the DNA TGTGCCAGCAGCCCCCATCTCAGGGGCCAAGAGACCCAGTACTTC. Protein product: CASSPHLRGQETQYF.

V usage is TRBV2 and J usage is TRBJ1-2; 11 bases are shared with TRBD1. This CDR3 spans 15 amino acids. Germline V gene data show CDR1 as SNHLY and CDR2 as FYNNEI. Trimming removed 9 bases from V and 2 bases from J; junction bases left unmatched: 8. The CDR3 loop reads CASKGQGVRNYGYTF. The CDR3 nucleotides are TGTGCCAGTAAGGGACAGGGGGTGAGGAACTATGGCTACACCTTC.

Ten or more counts support this clonotype. This chain uses TRBV2 with TRBJ2-1; TRBD2 matches 9 bases. Unmatched junction bases numbered 13, after V lost 8 bases and J lost 5 bases. This CDR3 contains 16 residues. Looked up from germline, CDR1 is SNHLY and CDR2 is FYNNEI. The CDR3 DNA sequence: TGTGCCAGCTTCTGGGGTTTAGCGGGGGAGAACAATGAGCAGTTCTTC. Its protein is CASFWGLAGENNEQFF.

This clonotype was counted at least ten times. The chain combines TRBV5-6 with TRBJ1-1; D is undetermined. Trimming shortened V by 2 bases and J by 8 bases, and 10 bases separated the two germline ends. The CDR3 has 12 residues. CDR1 SGHDT and CDR2 YYEEEE come from the germline V gene. Here the CDR3 reads CASSFDGREAFF. The CDR3 DNA reads TGTGCCAGCAGCTTCGATGGGAGAGAAGCTTTCTTT.

The table lists this clonotype with many counts. The rearrangement joins TRBV5-5 to TRBJ2-5; D gene ambiguous. V was shortened by 4 bases and J by 1 base, with 14 bases between the two germline ends. The CDR3 contains 15 residues. Germline lookup yields CDR1 SGHKS and CDR2 YYEKEE (reference sequence). The CDR3 loop reads CASSPDGRIQETQYF. Written as DNA, the CDR3 is TGTGCCAGCAGCCCGGATGGACGGATCCAAGAGACCCAGTACTTC.